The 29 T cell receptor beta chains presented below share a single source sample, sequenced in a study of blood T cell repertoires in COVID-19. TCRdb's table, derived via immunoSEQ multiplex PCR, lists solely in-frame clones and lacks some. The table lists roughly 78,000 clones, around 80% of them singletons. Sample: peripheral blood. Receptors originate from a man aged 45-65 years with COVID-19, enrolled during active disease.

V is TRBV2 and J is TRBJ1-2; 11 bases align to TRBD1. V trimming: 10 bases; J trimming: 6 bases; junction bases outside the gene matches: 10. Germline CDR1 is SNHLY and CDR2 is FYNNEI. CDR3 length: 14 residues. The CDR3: CATTLGTGGNGYTF. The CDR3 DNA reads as TGTGCCACAACCTTGGGGACAGGGGGTAATGGCTACACCTTC.

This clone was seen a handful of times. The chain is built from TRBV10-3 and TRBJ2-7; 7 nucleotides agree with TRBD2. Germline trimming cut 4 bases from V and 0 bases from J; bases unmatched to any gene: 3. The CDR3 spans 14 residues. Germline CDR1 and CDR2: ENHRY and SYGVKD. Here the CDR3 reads CAISVGGNSYEQYF. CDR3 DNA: TGTGCCATCAGTGTGGGGGGGAACTCCTACGAGCAGTACTTC.

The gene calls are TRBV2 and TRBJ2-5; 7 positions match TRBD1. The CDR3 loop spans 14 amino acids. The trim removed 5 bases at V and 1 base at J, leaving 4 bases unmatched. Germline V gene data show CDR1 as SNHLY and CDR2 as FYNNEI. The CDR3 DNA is TGTGCCAGCAGTCAGGACAGGTTCCAAGAGACCCAGTACTTC. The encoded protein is CASSQDRFQETQYF.

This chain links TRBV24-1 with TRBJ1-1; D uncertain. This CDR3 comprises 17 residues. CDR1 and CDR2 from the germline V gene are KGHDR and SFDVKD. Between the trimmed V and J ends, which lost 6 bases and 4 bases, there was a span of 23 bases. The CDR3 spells CATSPVLLGSVSTEAFF. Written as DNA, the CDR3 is TGTGCCACCAGTCCTGTTTTGTTAGGGAGTGTGAGCACTGAAGCTTTCTTT.

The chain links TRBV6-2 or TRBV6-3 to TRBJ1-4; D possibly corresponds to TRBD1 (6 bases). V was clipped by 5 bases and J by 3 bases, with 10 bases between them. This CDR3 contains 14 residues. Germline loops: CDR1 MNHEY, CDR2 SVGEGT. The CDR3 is CASSRTEPNEKLFF. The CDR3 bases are TGTGCCAGCAGTAGGACAGAACCTAATGAAAAACTGTTTTTT.

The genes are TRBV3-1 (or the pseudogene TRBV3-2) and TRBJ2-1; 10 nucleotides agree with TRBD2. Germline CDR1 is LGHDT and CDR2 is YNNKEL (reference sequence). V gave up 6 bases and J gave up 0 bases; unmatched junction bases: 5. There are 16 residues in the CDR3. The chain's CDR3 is CASSRTSGSSYNEQFF. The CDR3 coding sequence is TGTGCCAGCAGTCGGACTAGCGGAAGCTCCTACAATGAGCAGTTCTTC.

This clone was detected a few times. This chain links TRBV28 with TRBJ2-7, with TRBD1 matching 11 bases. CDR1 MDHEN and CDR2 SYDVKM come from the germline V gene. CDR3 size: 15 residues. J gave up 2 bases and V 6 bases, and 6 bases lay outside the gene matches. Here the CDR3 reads CASSLRGQGAYEQYF. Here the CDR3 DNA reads TGTGCCAGCAGCCTTCGGGGACAGGGGGCCTACGAGCAGTACTTC.

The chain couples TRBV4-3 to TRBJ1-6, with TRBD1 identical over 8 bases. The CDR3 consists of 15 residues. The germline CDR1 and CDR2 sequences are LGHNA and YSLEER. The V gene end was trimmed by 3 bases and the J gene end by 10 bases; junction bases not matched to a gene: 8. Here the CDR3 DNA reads TGCGCCAGCAGCCAGACGCAGGGGGCACGGTCACCCCTCCACTTT. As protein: CASSQTQGARSPLHF.

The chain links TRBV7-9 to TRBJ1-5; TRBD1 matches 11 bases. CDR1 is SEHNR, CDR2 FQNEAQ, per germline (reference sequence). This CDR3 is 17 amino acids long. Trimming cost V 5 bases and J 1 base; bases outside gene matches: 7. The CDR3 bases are TGTGCCAGCAGCCAGGACAGGGGGCAGCGGAGCAATCAGCCCCAGCATTTT. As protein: CASSQDRGQRSNQPQHF.

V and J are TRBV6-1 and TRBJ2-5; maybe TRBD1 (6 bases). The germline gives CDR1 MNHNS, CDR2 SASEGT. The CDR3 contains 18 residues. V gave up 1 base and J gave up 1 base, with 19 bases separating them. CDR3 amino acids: CASSEVGDTRQGQETQYF. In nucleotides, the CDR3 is TGTGCCAGCAGTGAAGTTGGGGACACTAGACAAGGCCAAGAGACCCAGTACTTC.

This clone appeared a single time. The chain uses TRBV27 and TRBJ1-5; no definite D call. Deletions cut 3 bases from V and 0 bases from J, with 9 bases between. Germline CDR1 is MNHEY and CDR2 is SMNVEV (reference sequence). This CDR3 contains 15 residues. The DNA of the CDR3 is TGTGCCAGCAGTTTCGCAGGATATAGCAATCAGCCCCAGCATTTT. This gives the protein CASSFAGYSNQPQHF.

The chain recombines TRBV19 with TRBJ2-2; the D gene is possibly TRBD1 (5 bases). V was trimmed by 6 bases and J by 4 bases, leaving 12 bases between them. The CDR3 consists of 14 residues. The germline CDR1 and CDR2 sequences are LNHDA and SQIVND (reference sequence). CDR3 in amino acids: CASSITGRTGELFF. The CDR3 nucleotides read TGTGCCAGTAGCATCACAGGACGCACCGGGGAGCTGTTTTTT.

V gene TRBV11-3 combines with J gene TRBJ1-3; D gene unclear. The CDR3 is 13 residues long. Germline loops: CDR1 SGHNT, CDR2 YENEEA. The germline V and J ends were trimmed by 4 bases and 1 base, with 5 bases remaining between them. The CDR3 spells CASSSGSGNTIYF. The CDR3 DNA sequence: TGTGCCAGCAGCTCGGGGTCTGGAAACACCATATATTTT.

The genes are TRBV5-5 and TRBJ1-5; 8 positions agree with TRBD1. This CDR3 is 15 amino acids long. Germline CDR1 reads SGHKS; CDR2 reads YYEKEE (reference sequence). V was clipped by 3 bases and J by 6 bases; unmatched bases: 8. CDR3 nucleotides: TGTGCCAGCAGCTCTGGACAGGGCGTAAGTCAGCCCCAGCATTTT. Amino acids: CASSSGQGVSQPQHF.

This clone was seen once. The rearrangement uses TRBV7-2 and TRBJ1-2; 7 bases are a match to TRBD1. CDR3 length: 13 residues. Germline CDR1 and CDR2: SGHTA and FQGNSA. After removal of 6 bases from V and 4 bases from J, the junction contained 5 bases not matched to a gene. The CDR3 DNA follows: TGTGCCAGCAGAGGGACAGACTTCTATGGCTACACCTTC. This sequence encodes CASRGTDFYGYTF.

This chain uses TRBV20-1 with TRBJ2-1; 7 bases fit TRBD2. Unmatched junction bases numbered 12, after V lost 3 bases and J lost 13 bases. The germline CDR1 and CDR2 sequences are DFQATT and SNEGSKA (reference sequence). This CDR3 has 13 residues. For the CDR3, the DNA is TGCAGTGCTAGTATCTACAGCAGGACTAGTCAGTTCTTC. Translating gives CSASIYSRTSQFF.

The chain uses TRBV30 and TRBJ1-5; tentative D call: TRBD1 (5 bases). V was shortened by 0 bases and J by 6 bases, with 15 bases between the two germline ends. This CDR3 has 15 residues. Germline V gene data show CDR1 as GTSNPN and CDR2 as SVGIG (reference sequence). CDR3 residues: CAWSVATDIGQPQHF. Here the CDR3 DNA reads TGTGCCTGGAGTGTAGCGACAGACATAGGTCAGCCCCAGCATTTT.

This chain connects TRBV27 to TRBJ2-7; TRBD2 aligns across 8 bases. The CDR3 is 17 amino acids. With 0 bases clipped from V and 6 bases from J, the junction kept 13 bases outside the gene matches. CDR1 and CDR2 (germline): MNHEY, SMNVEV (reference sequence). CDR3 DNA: TGTGCCAGCAGTTTATCGAATCGGGGGACTAGGGCGTCCGAGCAGTACTTC. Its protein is CASSLSNRGTRASEQYF.

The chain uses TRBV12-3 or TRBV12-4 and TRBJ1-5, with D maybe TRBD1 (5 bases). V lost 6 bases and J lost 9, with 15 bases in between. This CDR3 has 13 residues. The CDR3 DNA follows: TGTGCCAGCAGCCTCGGACAATCTGGGCCCCAGCATTTT. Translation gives CASSLGQSGPQHF.

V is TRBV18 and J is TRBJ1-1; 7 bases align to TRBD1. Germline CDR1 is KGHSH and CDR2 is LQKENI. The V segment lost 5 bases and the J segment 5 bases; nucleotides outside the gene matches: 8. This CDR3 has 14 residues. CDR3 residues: CASSVTGVGTEAFF. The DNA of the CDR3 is TGTGCCAGCTCAGTTACAGGGGTGGGGACTGAAGCTTTCTTT.

CDR3 region: CASSLASGQGAAEAFF. For the CDR3, the DNA is TGTGCCAGCAGCTTAGCATCGGGACAGGGGGCCGCTGAAGCTTTCTTT. The J gene is TRBJ1-1, the V gene TRBV7-6, with 12 bases that match TRBD1. The V gene's germline CDR1 is SGHVS and CDR2 FNYEAQ. The V segment lost 0 bases and the J segment 6 bases; nucleotides outside the gene matches: 5. The CDR3 totals 16 residues.

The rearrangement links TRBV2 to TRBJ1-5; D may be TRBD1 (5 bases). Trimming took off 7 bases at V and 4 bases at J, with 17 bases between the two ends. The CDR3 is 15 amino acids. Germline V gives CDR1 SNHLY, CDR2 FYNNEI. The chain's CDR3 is CASTPSGLGNQPQHF. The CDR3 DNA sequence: TGTGCCAGCACCCCCTCAGGGTTAGGGAATCAGCCCCAGCATTTT.

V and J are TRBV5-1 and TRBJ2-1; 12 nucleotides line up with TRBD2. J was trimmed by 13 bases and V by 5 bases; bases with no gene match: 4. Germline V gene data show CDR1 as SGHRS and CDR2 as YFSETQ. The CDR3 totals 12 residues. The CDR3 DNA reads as TGCGCCAGCAGAAGACTAGCGGGAGAACAGTTCTTC. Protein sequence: CASRRLAGEQFF.

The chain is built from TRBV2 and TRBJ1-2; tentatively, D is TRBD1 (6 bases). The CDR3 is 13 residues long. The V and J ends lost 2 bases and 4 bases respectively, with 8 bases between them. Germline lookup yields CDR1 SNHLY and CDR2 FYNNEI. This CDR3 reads CASSERTAYGYTF. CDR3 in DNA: TGTGCCAGCAGTGAAAGGACAGCCTATGGCTACACCTTC.

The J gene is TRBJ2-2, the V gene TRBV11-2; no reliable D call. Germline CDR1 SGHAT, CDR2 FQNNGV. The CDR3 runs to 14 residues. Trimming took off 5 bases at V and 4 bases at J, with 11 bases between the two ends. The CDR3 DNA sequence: TGTGCCAGCAGCCCTCAAGGAGCCACCGGGGAGCTGTTTTTT. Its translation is CASSPQGATGELFF.

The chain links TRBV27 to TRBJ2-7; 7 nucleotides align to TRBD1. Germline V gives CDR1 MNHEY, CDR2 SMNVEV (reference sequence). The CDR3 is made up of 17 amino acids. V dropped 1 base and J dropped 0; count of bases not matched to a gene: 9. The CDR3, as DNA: TGTGCCAGCAGTTTATATTCTACCGGGACAGACTCCTACGAGCAGTACTTC. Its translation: CASSLYSTGTDSYEQYF.

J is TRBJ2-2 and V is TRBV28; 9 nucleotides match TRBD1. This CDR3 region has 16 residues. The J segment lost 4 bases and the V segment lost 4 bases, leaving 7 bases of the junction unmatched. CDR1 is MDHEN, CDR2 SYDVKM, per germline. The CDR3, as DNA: TGTGCCAGCAGTTCACCCGGACAGGGGAGCACCGGGGAGCTGTTTTTT. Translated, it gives CASSSPGQGSTGELFF.

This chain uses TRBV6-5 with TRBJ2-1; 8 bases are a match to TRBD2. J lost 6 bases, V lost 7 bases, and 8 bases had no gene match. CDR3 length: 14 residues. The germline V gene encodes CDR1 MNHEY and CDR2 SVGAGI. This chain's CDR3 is CASTSGGEVNEQFF. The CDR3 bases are TGTGCCAGCACATCGGGGGGGGAAGTCAATGAGCAGTTCTTC.

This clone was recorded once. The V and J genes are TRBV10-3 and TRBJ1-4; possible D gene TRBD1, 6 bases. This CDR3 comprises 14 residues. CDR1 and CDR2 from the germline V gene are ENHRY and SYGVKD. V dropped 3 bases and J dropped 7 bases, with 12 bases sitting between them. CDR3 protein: CAISDGGGSEKLFF. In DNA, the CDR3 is TGTGCCATCAGTGATGGTGGGGGCAGTGAAAAACTGTTTTTT.